Presented here are 7 T cell receptor beta chains from one specimen sequenced in a study of metastatic and nonmetastatic thyroid tumors. TCRdb recomputed clones from the PCR reads via MiXCR. The data contain 80,000 to 85,000 clones, approximately 12% of them singletons. No treatment of any kind had been given to any patient before thyroid surgery. Input material: tumor tissue. These receptors all stem from a female donor with papillary thyroid cancer or a benign thyroid nodule (not recorded which). Some clones in this sample may be carry-over from other donors' samples.

Worth noting for this clone: Just one base apart from a much larger clone, this may be a read error. The chain joins TRBV28 to TRBJ2-1; the D is unclear. Germline CDR1 is MDHEN and CDR2 is SYDVKM. V was trimmed by 3 bases and J by 10 bases, leaving 13 bases between them. CDR3 size: 13 residues. The CDR3: CASSFLSPSEQFF. CDR3 nucleotides: TGTGCCAGCAGTTTTTTATCGCCAAGCGAGCAGTTCTTC.

This clone was seen many times. Other DNA sequences in this sample translate to the same CDR3. CDR3 region: CASSDAYGYTF. In DNA form, the CDR3 reads TGTGCCAGCAGTGATGCCTATGGCTACACCTTC. This chain joins TRBV28 and TRBJ1-2; D is uncertain. With 5 bases removed from V and 4 bases from J, the gap between germline ends came to 5 bases. The CDR3 is made up of 11 amino acids. CDR1 and CDR2 (germline): MDHEN, SYDVKM.

Concerning this clone itself: A much larger clone lies one base from this, so it may be a read error. The CDR3 loop reads CASSRWPINTEAFF. The CDR3 DNA sequence: TGCGCCAGCAGCCGCTGGCCCATTAACACTGAAGCTTTCTTT. The V and J genes are TRBV4-1 and TRBJ1-1, with D hard to call. In germline, CDR1 is MGHRA, CDR2 YSYEKL. The CDR3 consists of 14 residues. Trimming stripped 4 bases from V and 2 bases from J, with 11 bases between.

In this sample, this clone turned up once. The rearrangement links TRBV24-1 to TRBJ2-5; D is undetermined. V was cut by 9 bases and J by 3 bases, with 25 bases left in between. Germline CDR1 and CDR2: KGHDR and SFDVKD. The CDR3 is 17 amino acids. The CDR3 nucleotides are TGTGCCACCGCTGATTCGGGCCGGGTCGCGGCGGAAGAGACCCAGTACTTC. Residues: CATADSGRVAAEETQYF.

J is TRBJ2-3 and V is TRBV5-1; D remains ambiguous. CDR1 is SGHRS and CDR2 is YFSETQ in the germline V gene. The V end was cut by 0 bases, the J end by 2 bases, with 10 bases between. The CDR3 runs 15 residues. The CDR3 DNA follows: TGCGCCAGCAGCTTGGATGGGCTTTTCACAGATACGCAGTATTTT. This sequence encodes CASSLDGLFTDTQYF. Combining the CDR3 with reference TRBV5-1 and TRBJ2-3 gives the whole variable domain KAGVTQTPRYLIKTRGQQVTLSCSPISGHRSVSWYQQTPGQGLQFLFEYFSETQRNKGNFPGRFSGRQFSNSRSEMNVSTLELGDSALYLCASSLDGLFTDTQYFGPGTRLTVL.

This clone was seen at least ten times. V usage is TRBV28 and J usage is TRBJ2-1; 8 nucleotides match TRBD2. Trimming cost V 8 bases and J 7 bases; bases outside gene matches: 10. CDR1 is MDHEN and CDR2 is SYDVKM in the germline V gene. This CDR3 is built from 14 residues. The CDR3 region has the DNA TGTGCCAGCTCCCCGGGACTAGTGCCTAATGAGCAGTTCTTC. This translates into CASSPGLVPNEQFF.

This clone came up many times. This rearrangement joins TRBV12-5 to TRBJ1-1; D is ambiguous. There are 12 residues in the CDR3. Germline V gives CDR1 LGHNT, CDR2 FRNRAP. V was cut by 5 bases and J by 6 bases, with 10 bases left in between. CDR3 residues: CASGKNGAEAFF. CDR3 DNA: TGTGCTAGTGGTAAAAACGGGGCTGAAGCTTTCTTT.